A selection of T cell receptor beta chains follows, all from one sample in a study of OX40 agonist ivuxolimab in advanced cancers. Measured with immunoSEQ multiplex PCR; TCRdb has only the in-frame clones, and not every one. This sample carries about 11,000 clones, about nine tenths of them seen once, and the ten largest clones take around 30%. The material was CD4+ or CD8+ T cells sorted from blood, obtained in a trial of the OX40 agonist ivuxolimab. The source is an adult with an advanced solid tumor such as melanoma, head and neck, liver or kidney cancer. Both conserved end residues are trimmed from each CDR3. Fields, in order: V gene, CDR3 length, CDR3 protein.

V gene: TRBV5-1; CDR3 length: 13; CDR3 protein: ASRIGRGQTGELF
V gene: TRBV4-2; CDR3 length: 12; CDR3 protein: ASRDPEGSDTQY
V gene: TRBV25-1; CDR3 length: 14; CDR3 protein: ASSELTPGTGFGYT
V gene: TRBV9; CDR3 length: 12; CDR3 protein: ASSTGTGQETQY
V gene: TRBV5-4; CDR3 length: 12; CDR3 protein: ASSFRTPPSEQY
V gene: TRBV27; CDR3 length: 14; CDR3 protein: ASSFGLAGGPSEQF
V gene: TRBV6-4; CDR3 length: 13; CDR3 protein: ASSDSGGPTDTQY
V gene: TRBV6-1; CDR3 length: 12; CDR3 protein: ASRQGAGTGELF
V gene: TRBV2; CDR3 length: 13; CDR3 protein: ASSTPRGFTGELF
V gene: TRBV6-5; CDR3 length: 9; CDR3 protein: ASRGGEKLF
V gene: TRBV10-3; CDR3 length: 13; CDR3 protein: AISPGTSSSYEQY
V gene: TRBV7-2; CDR3 length: 11; CDR3 protein: ASNQMRNGELF
V gene: TRBV5-4; CDR3 length: 12; CDR3 protein: ASSSPGGARLGY
V gene: TRBV5-5; CDR3 length: 13; CDR3 protein: ASSPPGTATYEQY
V gene: TRBV2; CDR3 length: 12; CDR3 protein: ASSETGVNQPQH
V gene: TRBV9; CDR3 length: 13; CDR3 protein: ASSVGLSNQETQY
V gene: TRBV15; CDR3 length: 13; CDR3 protein: ATSSEGSGANVLT
V gene: TRBV5-1; CDR3 length: 13; CDR3 protein: ASSTAGGPEETQY
V gene: TRBV19; CDR3 length: 12; CDR3 protein: ASSIGLGTYEQY
V gene: TRBV5-3; CDR3 length: 11; CDR3 protein: ARSKASFEEQF
V gene: TRBV10-3; CDR3 length: 18; CDR3 protein: AISEPGLAGGLPGANVLT
V gene: TRBV28; CDR3 length: 13; CDR3 protein: ASSFEGLGNQPQH
V gene: TRBV6-1; CDR3 length: 16; CDR3 protein: ASSAGTGGPSTSYEQY
V gene: TRBV13; CDR3 length: 13; CDR3 protein: ASSPTSGDSTEAF
V gene: TRBV27; CDR3 length: 13; CDR3 protein: ASSLGGYGNQPQH
V gene: TRBV18; CDR3 length: 10; CDR3 protein: ASSPGGEKLF
V gene: TRBV28; CDR3 length: 11; CDR3 protein: ASRLTSSYEQY
V gene: TRBV4-1; CDR3 length: 14; CDR3 protein: ASSQVSGSGQETQY
V gene: TRBV4-1; CDR3 length: 14; CDR3 protein: ASSQDPLADRDEQY
V gene: TRBV28; CDR3 length: 13; CDR3 protein: ASRSASRAGNTIY
V gene: TRBV19; CDR3 length: 13; CDR3 protein: ASSIAGASGYEQY
V gene: TRBV27; CDR3 length: 11; CDR3 protein: ATRGQSSYEQY
V gene: TRBV25-1; CDR3 length: 14; CDR3 protein: ASSIDRGWGTGELF
V gene: TRBV7-9; CDR3 length: 12; CDR3 protein: ASSLAVLGSPLH
V gene: TRBV5-6; CDR3 length: 15; CDR3 protein: ASSGGLAGGPVNEQF
V gene: TRBV7-9; CDR3 length: 12; CDR3 protein: ASSSTSGRNEQF
V gene: TRBV4-1; CDR3 length: 11; CDR3 protein: ASSPFGVDEQY
V gene: TRBV14; CDR3 length: 13; CDR3 protein: ASSPLGLAKNIQY
V gene: TRBV7-9; CDR3 length: 14; CDR3 protein: ASRRNPGLAGDEQF
V gene: TRBV7-2; CDR3 length: 10; CDR3 protein: ASRPGTYEQY
V gene: TRBV5-1; CDR3 length: 15; CDR3 protein: ASKNGLAGTLYNEQF
V gene: TRBV7-9; CDR3 length: 12; CDR3 protein: ASRPGQGMNTQY
V gene: TRBV27; CDR3 length: 16; CDR3 protein: ASSLLAPGLGEHRGAV
V gene: TRBV7-9; CDR3 length: 13; CDR3 protein: ASSFVGLGYNEQF
V gene: TRBV6-1; CDR3 length: 14; CDR3 protein: ASSDVGGVLTGELF
V gene: TRBV7-9; CDR3 length: 13; CDR3 protein: ASSSTVSNSYEQY
V gene: TRBV28; CDR3 length: 14; CDR3 protein: ASSFYRAGLAYEQY